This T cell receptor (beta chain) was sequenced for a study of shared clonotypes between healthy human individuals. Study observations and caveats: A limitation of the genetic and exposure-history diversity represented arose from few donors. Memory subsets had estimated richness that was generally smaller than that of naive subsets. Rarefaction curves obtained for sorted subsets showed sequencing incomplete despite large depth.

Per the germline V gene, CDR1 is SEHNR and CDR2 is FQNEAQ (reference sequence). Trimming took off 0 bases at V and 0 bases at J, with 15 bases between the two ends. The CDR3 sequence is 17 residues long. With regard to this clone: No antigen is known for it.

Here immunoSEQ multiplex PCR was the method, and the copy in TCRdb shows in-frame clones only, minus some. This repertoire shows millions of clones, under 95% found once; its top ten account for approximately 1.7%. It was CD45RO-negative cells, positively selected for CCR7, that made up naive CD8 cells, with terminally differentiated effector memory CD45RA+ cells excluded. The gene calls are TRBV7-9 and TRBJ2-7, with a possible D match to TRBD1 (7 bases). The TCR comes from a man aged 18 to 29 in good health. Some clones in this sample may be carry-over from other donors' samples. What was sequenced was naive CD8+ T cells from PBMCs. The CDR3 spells CASSLAPGGGRSYEQYF. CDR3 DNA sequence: TGTGCCAGCAGCTTAGCCCCCGGAGGGGGCCGCTCCTACGAGCAGTACTTC.